This T cell receptor beta chain was documented in a study of T cells in Graves' hyperthyroidism and ophthalmopathy. Background on the study: The initial diagnosis was the point when peripheral blood was collected, ahead of any treatment.

As regards this clonotype: The antigen is not known.

Researchers amplified the TCR beta CDR3 regions from RNA transcripts. Researchers ran a first-round RT-PCR on the TCR CDR3 using the HTBI primer set. TCRdb fed the multiplex PCR reads into MiXCR, producing one record per CDR3 protein. The data hold fewer than 450,000 distinct CDR3 sequences, with about 18% observed a single time. It was uncontrolled infection, other autoimmune disease, pregnancy or lactation that excluded patients. Study-level results: In blood, most of the thyroid clonotypes expanded above 0.001 were also present.

The J segment lost 6 bases and the V segment lost 9 bases, leaving 8 bases of the junction unmatched. The CDR3 totals 14 residues. The V gene's germline CDR1 is KGHDR and CDR2 SFDVKD. The receptor was isolated from a woman in her twenties or thirties with Graves' hyperthyroidism that later progressed to Graves' ophthalmopathy. This chain connects TRBV24-1 to TRBJ2-2, with 8 positions matching TRBD1. Specimen: blood. This CDR3 is CATQGQGWSGELFF. As DNA, the CDR3 is TGTGCCACCCAAGGACAGGGATGGTCCGGGGAGCTGTTTTTT.